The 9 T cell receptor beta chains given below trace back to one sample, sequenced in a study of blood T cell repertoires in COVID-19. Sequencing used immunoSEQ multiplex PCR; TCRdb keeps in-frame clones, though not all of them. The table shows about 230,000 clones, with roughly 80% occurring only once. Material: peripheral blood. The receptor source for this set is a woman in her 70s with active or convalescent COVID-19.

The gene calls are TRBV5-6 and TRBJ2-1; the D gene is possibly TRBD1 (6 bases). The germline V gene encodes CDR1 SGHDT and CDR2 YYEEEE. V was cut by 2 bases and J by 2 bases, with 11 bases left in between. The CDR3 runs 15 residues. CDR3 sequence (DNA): TGTGCCAGCAGCTTAGGGGGAAGCGCCTACAATGAGCAGTTCTTC. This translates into CASSLGGSAYNEQFF.

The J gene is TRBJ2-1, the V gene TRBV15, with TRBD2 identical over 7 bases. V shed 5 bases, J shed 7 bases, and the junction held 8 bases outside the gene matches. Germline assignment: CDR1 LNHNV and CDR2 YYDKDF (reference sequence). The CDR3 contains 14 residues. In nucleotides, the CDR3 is TGTGCCACCAGCCTCCGGGCGGGGGAGAATGAGCAGTTCTTC. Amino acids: CATSLRAGENEQFF.

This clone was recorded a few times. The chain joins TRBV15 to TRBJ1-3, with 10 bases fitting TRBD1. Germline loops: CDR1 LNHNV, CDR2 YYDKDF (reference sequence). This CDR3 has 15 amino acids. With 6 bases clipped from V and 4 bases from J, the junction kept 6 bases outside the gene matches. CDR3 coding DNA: TGTGCCACCAGTCCGACAGGGGGCGAGGGAAACACCATATATTTT. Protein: CATSPTGGEGNTIYF. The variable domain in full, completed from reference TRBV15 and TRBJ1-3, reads DAMVIQNPRYQVTQFGKPVTLSCSQTLNHNVMYWYQQKSSQAPKLLFHYYDKDFNNEADTPDNFQSRRPNTSFCFLDIRSPGLGDTAMYLCATSPTGGEGNTIYFGEGSWLTVV.

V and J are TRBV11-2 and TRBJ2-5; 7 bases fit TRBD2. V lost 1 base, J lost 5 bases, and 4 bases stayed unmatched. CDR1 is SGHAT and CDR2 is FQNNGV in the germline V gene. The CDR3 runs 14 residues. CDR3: CASSLAGGGETQYF. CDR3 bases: TGTGCCAGCAGCTTAGCGGGGGGTGGGGAGACCCAGTACTTC. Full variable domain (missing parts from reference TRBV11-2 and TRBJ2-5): EAGVAQSPRYKIIEKRQSVAFWCNPISGHATLYWYQQILGQGPKLLIQFQNNGVVDDSQLPKDRFSAERLKGVDSTLKIQPAKLEDSAVYLCASSLAGGGETQYFGPGTRLLVL.

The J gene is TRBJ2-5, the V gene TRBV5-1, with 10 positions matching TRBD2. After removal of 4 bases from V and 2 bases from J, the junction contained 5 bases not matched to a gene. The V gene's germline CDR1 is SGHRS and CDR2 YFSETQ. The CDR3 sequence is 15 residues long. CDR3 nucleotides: TGCGCCAGCAGCCTAGAACTAGCGGGACAAGAGACCCAGTACTTC. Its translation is CASSLELAGQETQYF.

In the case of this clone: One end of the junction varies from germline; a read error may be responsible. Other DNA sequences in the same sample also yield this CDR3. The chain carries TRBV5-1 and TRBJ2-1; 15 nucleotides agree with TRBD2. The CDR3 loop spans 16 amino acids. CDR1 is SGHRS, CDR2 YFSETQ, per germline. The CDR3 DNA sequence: TGCGCTAGCAGCTTTGGACTAGCGGGAGGGCTCAATGAGCAGTTCTTC. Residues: CASSFGLAGGLNEQFF. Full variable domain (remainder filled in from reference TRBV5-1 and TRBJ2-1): KAGVTQTPRYLIKTRGQQVTLSCSPISGHRSVSWYQQTPGQGLQFLFEYFSETQRNKGNFPGRFSGRQFSNSRSEMNVSTLELGDSALYLCASSFGLAGGLNEQFFGPGTRLTVL.

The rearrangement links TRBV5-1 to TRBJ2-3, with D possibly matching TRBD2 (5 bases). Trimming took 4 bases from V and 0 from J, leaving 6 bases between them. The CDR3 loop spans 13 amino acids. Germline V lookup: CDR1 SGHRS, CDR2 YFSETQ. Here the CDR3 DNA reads TGCGCCAGCAGCGAGGGTAGCACAGATACGCAGTATTTT. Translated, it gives CASSEGSTDTQYF.

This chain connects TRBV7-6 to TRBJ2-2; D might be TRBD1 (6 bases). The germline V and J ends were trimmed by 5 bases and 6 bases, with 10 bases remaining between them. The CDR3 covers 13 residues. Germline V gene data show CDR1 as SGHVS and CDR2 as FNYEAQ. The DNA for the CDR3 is TGTGCCAGCAGCAACAGGGTACCCGGGGAGCTGTTTTTT. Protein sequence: CASSNRVPGELFF. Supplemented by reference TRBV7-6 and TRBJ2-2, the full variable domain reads GAGVSQSPRYKVTKRGQDVALRCDPISGHVSLYWYRQALGQGPEFLTYFNYEAQQDKSGLPNDRFSAERPEGSISTLTIQRTEQRDSAMYRCASSNRVPGELFFGEGSRLTVL.

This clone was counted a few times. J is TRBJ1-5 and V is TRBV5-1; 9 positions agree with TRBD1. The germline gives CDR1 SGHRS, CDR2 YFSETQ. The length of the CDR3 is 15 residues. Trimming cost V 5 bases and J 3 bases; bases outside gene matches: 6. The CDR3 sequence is CASSKGQGPNQPQHF. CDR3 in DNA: TGCGCCAGCAGTAAGGGACAGGGACCCAATCAGCCCCAGCATTTT.